This T cell receptor (beta chain) was sequenced for a study of blood T cell repertoires in COVID-19. Study in general: Both acute and convalescent COVID-19 samples were obtained from the United States, Italy and Spain. T cells, B-cell-depleted T cells, or PBMCs supplied cDNA or gDNA.

Germline CDR1 and CDR2: GTSNPN and SVGIG (reference sequence). The CDR3 loop spans 12 amino acids. The germline V and J ends were trimmed by 5 bases and 8 bases, with 12 bases remaining between them. Authors' data handling: Amplifying reference gene primers gave estimates of nucleated cell counts. Here immunoSEQ multiplex PCR was the method, and the copy in TCRdb shows in-frame clones only, minus some. The V and J calls and clone size were taken over from that table, and D and trimming were inferred from the DNA. Among about 210,000 clones listed, 82% were seen once. Sequenced material: peripheral blood. The rearrangement joins TRBV30 to TRBJ1-4, with D possibly TRBD1 on 6 matching bases. The source is a woman aged 40 to 49 with acute or convalescent COVID-19. The CDR3 loop is CAWEPQGEKLFF. The CDR3 DNA sequence: TGTGCCTGGGAGCCACAGGGCGAAAAACTGTTTTTT.